Shown below are 21 T cell receptor beta chains from a single sample sequenced in a study of OX40 agonist ivuxolimab in advanced cancers. Here immunoSEQ multiplex PCR was the method, and the copy in TCRdb shows in-frame clones only, minus some. The sample lists fewer than 60,000 clones; approximately 90% were seen once. Sample: CD4+ or CD8+ T cells sorted from blood, taken in a trial of the OX40 agonist ivuxolimab. The receptor set was obtained from an adult with an advanced solid tumor such as melanoma, head and neck, liver or kidney cancer.

The chain couples TRBV2 to TRBJ2-1; 7 nucleotides match TRBD2. J lost 7 bases, V lost 6 bases, and 6 bases had no gene match. The CDR3 has 13 amino acids. The germline V gene encodes CDR1 SNHLY and CDR2 FYNNEI. For the CDR3, the DNA is TGTGCCAGCAGGCTAGCGGAGGAGAATGAGCAGTTCTTC. It codes for CASRLAEENEQFF.

The chain joins TRBV5-6 to TRBJ2-7; the D is unclear. The CDR3 extends over 12 amino acids. Between the trimmed V and J ends, which lost 4 bases and 5 bases, there was a span of 10 bases. Per germline, CDR1 SGHDT and CDR2 YYEEEE. The CDR3 is CASSQLGNEQYF. The CDR3, as DNA: TGTGCCAGCAGCCAGTTGGGCAACGAGCAGTACTTC.

V and J are TRBV4-1 and TRBJ2-6; tentatively, D is TRBD1 (6 bases). This CDR3 region has 16 residues. V lost 4 bases and J lost 2, with 12 bases in between. Germline assignment: CDR1 MGHRA and CDR2 YSYEKL. The CDR3 reads CASSRNEGAGANVLTF. The CDR3 DNA reads TGCGCCAGCAGCCGAAATGAGGGGGCTGGGGCCAACGTCCTGACTTTC.

The chain carries TRBV5-6 and TRBJ2-7; D not certain. The CDR3 covers 11 residues. V was clipped by 0 bases and J by 6 bases, with 4 bases between them. The germline CDR1 and CDR2 sequences are SGHDT and YYEEEE. The CDR3 spells CASSLAVEQYF. CDR3 coding DNA: TGTGCCAGCAGCTTGGCGGTCGAGCAGTACTTC.

As for this clone: Other DNA variants within this sample encode the same CDR3. The chain links TRBV5-4 to TRBJ1-4; no clear D gene. Germline V gives CDR1 SGHNT, CDR2 YYREEE (reference sequence). V was clipped by 0 bases and J by 6 bases, with 6 bases between them. The CDR3 length is 13 residues. The CDR3 DNA reads as TGTGCCAGCAGCTTGGACCTGGATGAAAAACTGTTTTTT. Its protein is CASSLDLDEKLFF.

The chain recombines TRBV2 with TRBJ1-1; a weak D match, TRBD1 (5 bases). Germline CDR1 and CDR2: SNHLY and FYNNEI. The CDR3 contains 14 residues. V was trimmed by 6 bases and J by 4 bases, leaving 15 bases between them. DNA of the CDR3: TGTGCCAGCAGACAGGAAAGGGGATCCACTGAAGCTTTCTTT. It is translated as CASRQERGSTEAFF.

CDR3 amino acids: CASREGSVHEKLFF. DNA for the CDR3: TGTGCCAGCCGGGAGGGCAGTGTGCATGAAAAACTGTTTTTT. The chain joins TRBV28 to TRBJ1-4; D remains ambiguous. CDR1 is MDHEN, CDR2 SYDVKM, per germline. The CDR3 totals 14 residues. The V and J ends lost 8 bases and 6 bases respectively, with 16 bases between them.

V is TRBV5-4 and J is TRBJ2-1; D perhaps matches TRBD2 (6 bases). CDR3 size: 15 residues. V was cut by 5 bases and J by 0 bases, with 12 bases left in between. Per germline, CDR1 SGHNT and CDR2 YYREEE (reference sequence). The CDR3 DNA reads as TGTGCCAGCAGTGCGGGGTCCCCCTCCTACAATGAGCAGTTCTTC. Translation gives CASSAGSPSYNEQFF.

This clone has only one observation. This chain uses TRBV11-1 with TRBJ2-7; 7 nucleotides agree with TRBD1. CDR1 SGHAT and CDR2 FQDESV come from the germline V gene (reference sequence). The CDR3 runs to 15 residues. J was trimmed by 2 bases and V by 5 bases; bases with no gene match: 9. CDR3 amino acids: CASSGTSGTAYEQYF. In DNA form, the CDR3 reads TGTGCCAGCAGCGGCACTTCCGGGACAGCCTACGAGCAGTACTTC.

V and J are TRBV19 and TRBJ2-1; 9 bases match TRBD1. CDR3 length: 17 amino acids. CDR1 is LNHDA and CDR2 is SQIVND in the germline V gene (reference sequence). J lost 4 bases, V lost 3 bases, and 10 bases had no gene match. The CDR3 region is CASSIGGGTGRYNEQFF. The CDR3 nucleotides read TGTGCCAGTAGTATTGGCGGTGGGACAGGGAGGTACAATGAGCAGTTCTTC.

Here the CDR3 DNA reads TGTGCCAGCATGGGACCCTACGAGCAGTACTTC. This encodes CASMGPYEQYF. The rearrangement links TRBV6-5 to TRBJ2-7; TRBD1 or TRBD2 may be the D gene (5 bases each). The CDR3 length is 11 residues. CDR1 MNHEY and CDR2 SVGAGI come from the germline V gene. V was trimmed by 7 bases and J by 2 bases, leaving 6 bases between them.

The rearrangement uses TRBV30 and TRBJ2-7; D gene unclear. Germline loops: CDR1 GTSNPN, CDR2 SVGIG (reference sequence). CDR3 length equals 12 residues. Trimming removed 5 bases at V and 4 bases at J, with 12 bases between. The CDR3 nucleotides are TGTGCCTGGGGACGACCCGTGTACGAGCAGTACTTC. Translation gives CAWGRPVYEQYF. Supplemented by reference TRBV30 and TRBJ2-7, the full variable domain reads SQTIHQWPATLVQPVGSPLSLECTVEGTSNPNLYWYRQAAGRGLQLLFYSVGIGQISSEVPQNLSASRPQDRQFILSSKKLLLSDSGFYLCAWGRPVYEQYFGPGTRLTVT.

The chain uses TRBV4-2 and TRBJ2-7; 9 bases match TRBD2. The length of the CDR3 is 15 residues. J was trimmed by 5 bases and V by 1 base; bases with no gene match: 6. Germline V gives CDR1 LGHNA, CDR2 YNFKEQ. The CDR3 nucleotides are TGTGCCAGCAGCCAAGGGCTAGCGGGGATGAACGAGCAGTACTTC. Its translation is CASSQGLAGMNEQYF.

This chain connects TRBV2 to TRBJ2-1; 9 bases are shared with TRBD2. Germline loops: CDR1 SNHLY, CDR2 FYNNEI. The CDR3 extends over 15 amino acids. Losses at the gene ends were 4 bases for V and 4 bases for J; bases not matched to a gene: 5. The CDR3 DNA follows: TGTGCCAGCAGTGGTATAGCGGGAGCTTACAATGAGCAGTTCTTC. Translating gives CASSGIAGAYNEQFF.

The CDR3 DNA sequence: TGTGCCAGCAGTCTCTCCTACGAGCAGTACTTC. Residues: CASSLSYEQYF. The chain has TRBV27 and TRBJ2-7; no reliable D call. The germline gives CDR1 MNHEY, CDR2 SMNVEV (reference sequence). V lost 5 bases and J lost 0, with 2 bases in between. The CDR3 covers 11 residues.

This sequence joins TRBV2 and TRBJ2-2; a weak D match, TRBD2 (6 bases). This CDR3 contains 14 residues. V lost 7 bases and J 2 bases, leaving 11 bases between the germline ends. Germline CDR1 SNHLY, CDR2 FYNNEI. CDR3: CASKLAVNTGELFF. The CDR3 region has the DNA TGTGCCAGCAAGTTAGCGGTAAACACCGGGGAGCTGTTTTTT.

The J gene is TRBJ2-3, the V gene TRBV4-2; D is unresolved. Between the trimmed V and J ends, which lost 1 base and 5 bases, there was a span of 7 bases. CDR3 length: 13 amino acids. Germline CDR1 and CDR2: LGHNA and YNFKEQ. CDR3 nucleotides: TGTGCCAGCAGCCAAGCTCGCCAAGATACGCAGTATTTT. The encoded protein is CASSQARQDTQYF.

The chain's CDR3 is CSVGGGNSGNTIYF. The CDR3 DNA follows: TGCAGCGTTGGGGGGGGGAACTCTGGAAACACCATATATTTT. The chain uses TRBV29-1 and TRBJ1-3; possible D gene TRBD1, 5 bases. V was cut by 4 bases and J by 0 bases, with 10 bases left in between. This CDR3 spans 14 amino acids. Germline V CDR1 and CDR2: SQVTM, ANQGSEA. Using reference TRBV29-1 and TRBJ1-3 for the parts outside the CDR3, the full variable domain is SAVISQKPSRDICQRGTSLTIQCQVDSQVTMMFWYRQQPGQSLTLIATANQGSEATYESGFVIDKFPISRPNLTFSTLTVSNMSPEDSSIYLCSVGGGNSGNTIYFGEGSWLTVV.

The chain joins TRBV9 to TRBJ2-7; 9 nucleotides match TRBD1. The V and J ends lost 0 bases and 2 bases, in that order; junction bases with no gene match: 0. The germline gives CDR1 SGDLS, CDR2 YYNGEE. This CDR3 has 14 amino acids. The CDR3 loop is CASSVGQGAYEQYF. The CDR3 nucleotides read TGTGCCAGCAGCGTAGGACAGGGGGCCTACGAGCAGTACTTC.

This sequence joins TRBV4-3 and TRBJ2-5, with 7 bases aligning to TRBD2. V was pared by 0 bases and J by 5 bases, with 6 bases of the junction left unmatched. Germline loops: CDR1 LGHNA, CDR2 YSLEER. CDR3 length equals 15 residues. CDR3 residues: CASSQEWRGTETQYF. The CDR3 DNA is TGCGCCAGCAGCCAAGAATGGCGGGGGACGGAGACCCAGTACTTC.

The chain recombines TRBV6-5 with TRBJ1-5; tentative D call: TRBD1 (6 bases). V lost 6 bases and J 0 bases, leaving 12 bases between the germline ends. Germline assignment: CDR1 MNHEY and CDR2 SVGAGI. The CDR3 covers 15 residues. The CDR3 bases are TGTGCCAGCAGCCTTACAGGGATTAGCAATCAGCCCCAGCATTTT. As protein: CASSLTGISNQPQHF.